The rows below give T cell receptor beta chains drawn from one sample of a study of cytomegalovirus exposure and HLA in healthy donors. Produced via immunoSEQ multiplex PCR; TCRdb's table is partial and in-frame only. The repertoire holds roughly 190,000 clones, with roughly 90% as singletons. Sequences were obtained from PBMCs. The receptors were sampled from a boy younger than 10 in good health and CMV-seronegative. CDR3s include the opening cysteine and the closing phenylalanine or tryptophan. A D gene is named only where the DNA matches it firmly. A clone size is listed for some rows: how often the clone was seen (once, few, many), or a class if it is expanded.

j_call cdr3_length d_call clone_size v_call cdr3_nt cdr3_aa
TRBJ2-1 16 TRBD2 NA TRBV19 TGTGCCACCACGGGGGGGGGCACGACCTGGAGGGGTGAGCAGTTCTTC CATTGGGTTWRGEQFF
TRBJ2-5 14 NA NA TRBV9 TGTGCCAGCAGCGCCCCGGGTTCCACAGAGACCCAGTACTTC CASSAPGSTETQYF
TRBJ2-7 13 NA NA TRBV2 TGTGCCAGCAGTGAAGTTATACAGGGTACGCAGTACTTC CASSEVIQGTQYF
TRBJ2-7 16 TRBD2 NA TRBV28 TGTGCCAGCAGTCTCATCGGGGCTAGCGGGAGTCACGAGCAGTACTTC CASSLIGASGSHEQYF
TRBJ2-7 17 TRBD2 once TRBV5-1 TGCGCCAGCAGCTTGGGGTCTACCGGGGGGAGCTCCTACGAGCAGTACTTC CASSLGSTGGSSYEQYF
TRBJ2-2 14 NA NA TRBV7-3 TGTGCCAGCAGCTCGAGCGGGAACACCGGGGAGCTGTTTTTT CASSSSGNTGELFF
TRBJ2-7 15 TRBD2 NA TRBV15 TGTGCCACCAGCAGGGGGGGGACTAAATCCTACGAGCAGTACTTC CATSRGGTKSYEQYF
TRBJ2-7 14 TRBD2 NA TRBV5-1 TGCGCCAGCAGCTTAGAGGGACTAGCAGGCGAGCAGTACTTC CASSLEGLAGEQYF
TRBJ2-2 17 TRBD2 NA TRBV5-1 TGCGCCAGCAGCTTCCTTGCGCCTAGCGGGGGGGCCGGGGAGCTGTTTTTT CASSFLAPSGGAGELFF
TRBJ2-7 14 TRBD2 NA TRBV5-1 TGCGCCAGCAGCTTTCAGACGGCGGGGGACGAGCAGTACTTC CASSFQTAGDEQYF
TRBJ2-2 15 NA NA TRBV2 TGTGCCAGCAGGGTTGCCCGGGTCGAGTCCGGGGAGCTGTTTTTT CASRVARVESGELFF
TRBJ2-5 18 TRBD2 NA TRBV5-1 TGCGCCAGCAGCGGGACGGGCGGGAGGGCCAGTTTTGGAGAGACCCAGTACTTC CASSGTGGRASFGETQYF
TRBJ2-2 18 NA NA TRBV14 TGTGCCAGCAGCCCTACATATACAGGTGTGGGGATCACCGGGGAGCTGTTTTTT CASSPTYTGVGITGELFF
TRBJ1-1 15 NA NA TRBV10-3 TGTGCCATCAGACGGAGCGCGGACTCGAACACTGAAGCTTTCTTT CAIRRSADSNTEAFF
TRBJ1-2 15 NA NA TRBV6-1 TGTGCCAGCAGTGGCACTCCGAGGGACTTTTATGGCTACACCTTC CASSGTPRDFYGYTF
TRBJ1-2 13 NA NA TRBV5-6 TGTGCCAGCAGCTCACAGGGTAACTATGGCTACACCTTC CASSSQGNYGYTF
TRBJ2-7 14 TRBD1 NA TRBV5-1 TGCGCCAGCAGCTTGAGACAGGGCTCCTACGAGCAGTACTTC CASSLRQGSYEQYF
TRBJ2-3 17 TRBD2 NA TRBV5-1 TGCGCCAGCAGCTTGGGATTTGCGGGGGGGCCAGGAGATACGCAGTATTTT CASSLGFAGGPGDTQYF
TRBJ2-6 15 TRBD1 NA TRBV2 TGTGCCAGCAGACCGGACAGGGCTGGGGCCAACGTCCTGACTTTC CASRPDRAGANVLTF
TRBJ1-1 15 NA NA TRBV19 TGTGCCAGTCATAGGGGGGGGTTAGGGCGCACTGAAGCTTTCTTT CASHRGGLGRTEAFF
TRBJ2-7 12 TRBD2 NA TRBV6-6 TGTGCCACTCGAGCGGGGGCCTACGAGCAGTACTTC CATRAGAYEQYF
TRBJ1-3 15 TRBD1 NA TRBV25-1 TGTGCCAGCAGCGATACAGGGGAAGTTGGAAACACCATATATTTT CASSDTGEVGNTIYF
TRBJ1-2 11 NA NA TRBV16 TGTGCCAGCAGCCAATCTGTCCTCTACACCTTC CASSQSVLYTF
TRBJ1-2 16 TRBD1 NA TRBV27 TGTGCCAGCAGCCCCGGACAGGACCTCGTCGGAGATGGCTACACCTTC CASSPGQDLVGDGYTF
TRBJ1-5 16 NA NA TRBV6-1 TGTGCCAGCAGTGAAGCCCCGGGTTCTCAAGGTCAGCCCCAGCATTTT CASSEAPGSQGQPQHF
TRBJ2-7 15 NA NA TRBV9 TGTGCCAGCAGCGTAGGCGGCCTCTCCTCCTACGAGCAGTACTTC CASSVGGLSSYEQYF
TRBJ2-3 16 TRBD2 NA TRBV5-4 TGTGCCAGCAAAACTGGGGGGACTAGCGGGGCAGATACGCAGTATTTT CASKTGGTSGADTQYF
TRBJ1-1 16 NA NA TRBV5-1 TGCGCCAGCAGCTCTCGGGGCAGGGGATTGAACACTGAAGCTTTCTTT CASSSRGRGLNTEAFF
TRBJ1-1 15 NA once TRBV11-2 TGTGCCAGCAGCTTACTTACTTCCATGAACACTGAAGCTTTCTTT CASSLLTSMNTEAFF
TRBJ2-1 22 NA NA TRBV7-6 TGTGCCAGCAGCCCCCTCTCAGTGGGACTGGTCTCCAGGGAGAGCTCCTACAATGAGCAGTTCTTC CASSPLSVGLVSRESSYNEQFF
TRBJ1-1 13 NA few TRBV6-5 TGTGCCAGCAGTGCCGGAGGGAACACTGAAGCTTTCTTT CASSAGGNTEAFF
TRBJ2-5 10 NA NA TRBV30 TGTGCCTGGGGTCGGGGGACCCAGTACTTC CAWGRGTQYF
TRBJ1-6 16 TRBD1 once TRBV27 TGTGCCAGCACCAGACAGGGGGCGCGGGGAAATTCACCCCTCCACTTT CASTRQGARGNSPLHF
TRBJ2-6 13 NA NA TRBV2 TGTGCCAGCAGAACGACAGGGGCCAACGTCCTGACTTTC CASRTTGANVLTF
TRBJ2-7 15 NA NA TRBV25-1 TGTGCCAGCAGTGACCGACAGGTGCAGACCTACGAGCAGTACTTC CASSDRQVQTYEQYF
TRBJ2-3 15 TRBD1 once TRBV6-5 TGTGCCAGCAGTGGACGACAGGGGGCGAGGGATACGCAGTATTTT CASSGRQGARDTQYF
TRBJ2-7 13 NA once TRBV19 TGTGCCAGTAGTACGGCGGGATGGTACGAGCAGTACTTC CASSTAGWYEQYF
TRBJ2-2 14 NA NA TRBV7-2 TGTGCCAGCAGCCTTCACAAGTACACCGGGGAGCTGTTTTTT CASSLHKYTGELFF
TRBJ2-1 15 NA NA TRBV4-1 TGCGCCAGCAGCCAAAGTGGTAGCGGTTACAATGAGCAGTTCTTC CASSQSGSGYNEQFF
TRBJ2-2 17 TRBD2 NA TRBV9 TGTGCCAGCAGCCCTACTAGCGGGGGGGTGGTCGCCGGGGAGCTGTTTTTT CASSPTSGGVVAGELFF
TRBJ2-5 12 NA NA TRBV6-5 TGTGCCAGCAGTGAAGCCCTCAGGGCCCAGTACTTC CASSEALRAQYF
TRBJ1-3 15 TRBD1 NA TRBV5-4 TGTGCCAGCAGCTTTTGGACAGGGAATGCAAACACCATATATTTT CASSFWTGNANTIYF
TRBJ2-6 17 NA NA TRBV4-1 TGCGCCAGCAGCCACCTGGGCCGGGACTCTGGGGCCAACGTCCTGACTTTC CASSHLGRDSGANVLTF
TRBJ1-1 14 TRBD1 NA TRBV6-5 TGTGCCAGCAGTTACGGACAGGAGAACACTGAAGCTTTCTTT CASSYGQENTEAFF
TRBJ1-4 16 NA NA TRBV25-1 TGTGCCAGCAGTGAATACGTGGGAGGGGGAGAAGAAAAACTGTTTTTT CASSEYVGGGEEKLFF
TRBJ2-1 16 NA NA TRBV7-6 TGTGCCAGCAGCTTAGTCCAGCGGAGAACCTACAATGAGCAGTTCTTC CASSLVQRRTYNEQFF
TRBJ2-1 15 TRBD2 NA TRBV5-1 TGCGCCAGCAGTGTAGGACTAGCGGACTACAATGAGCAGTTCTTC CASSVGLADYNEQFF
TRBJ1-3 15 TRBD1 NA TRBV27 TGTGCCAGCAGGCCGACAGGGAGATCGGGAAACACCATATATTTT CASRPTGRSGNTIYF
TRBJ2-7 14 NA NA TRBV5-6 TGTGCCAGCAGCTTGGAACAGGGGCGCGGGGCTCAGTACTTC CASSLEQGRGAQYF
TRBJ2-5 16 TRBD2 NA TRBV18 TGTGCCAGCTCCCAAACTAGCGGGGGGGCACAAGAGACCCAGTACTTC CASSQTSGGAQETQYF
TRBJ1-1 11 NA NA TRBV20-1 TGCAGTGCTACCCGTACAGCTCAGGCTTTCTTT CSATRTAQAFF